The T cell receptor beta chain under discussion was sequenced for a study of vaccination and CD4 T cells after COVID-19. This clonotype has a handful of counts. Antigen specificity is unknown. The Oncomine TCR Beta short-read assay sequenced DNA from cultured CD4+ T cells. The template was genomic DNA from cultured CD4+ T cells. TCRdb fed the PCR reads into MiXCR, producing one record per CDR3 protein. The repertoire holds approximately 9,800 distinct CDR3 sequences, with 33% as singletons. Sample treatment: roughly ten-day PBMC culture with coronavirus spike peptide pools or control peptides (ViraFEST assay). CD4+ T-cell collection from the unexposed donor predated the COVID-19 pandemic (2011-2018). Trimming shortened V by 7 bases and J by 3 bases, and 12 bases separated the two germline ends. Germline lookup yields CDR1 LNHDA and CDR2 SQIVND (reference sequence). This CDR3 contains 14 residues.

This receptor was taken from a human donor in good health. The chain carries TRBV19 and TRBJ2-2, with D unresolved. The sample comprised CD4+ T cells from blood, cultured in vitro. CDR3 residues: CASKNPEHTGELFF. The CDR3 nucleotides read TGTGCCAGTAAAAACCCTGAACACACCGGGGAGCTGTTTTTT.